Here is one T cell receptor (beta chain) with its context. CDR1 and CDR2 (germline): SQVTM, ANQGSEA. Trimming took off 5 bases at V and 3 bases at J, with 11 bases between the two ends. CDR3 length equals 13 residues. This sample is drawn from a study of control samples from healthy donors and cancer patients. Assay: immunoSEQ multiplex PCR; the TCRdb copy retains only in-frame clones and omits some. The sample holds some 73,000 clones; 90% to 95% are singletons and the top ten take about 6.2%. This TCR came from a woman in her forties in good health. Sample: blood. V is TRBV29-1 and J is TRBJ2-1; TRBD2 might be the D (6 bases). The CDR3 protein is CSVTGANYNEQFF. The CDR3, as DNA: TGCAGCGTTACGGGAGCTAACTACAATGAGCAGTTCTTC.